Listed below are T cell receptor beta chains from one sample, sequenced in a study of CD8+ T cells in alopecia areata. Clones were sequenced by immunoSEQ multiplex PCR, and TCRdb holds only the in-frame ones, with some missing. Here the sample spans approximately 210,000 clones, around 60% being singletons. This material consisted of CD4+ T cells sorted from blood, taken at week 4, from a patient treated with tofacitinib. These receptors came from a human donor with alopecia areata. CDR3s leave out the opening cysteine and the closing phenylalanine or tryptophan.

ASSQVGGVSYNEQF	TRBV4-1	TRBJ2-1
ASSQQGRDYNEQF	TRBV2	TRBJ2-1
ASSEVQQF	TRBV6-1	TRBJ2-1
AWSHFGQVNQPQH	TRBV30	TRBJ1-5
ASSRGFLEQY	TRBV7-2	TRBJ2-7
ASSPVWAPQETQY	TRBV7-2	TRBJ2-5
SVAGRVVTEAF	TRBV29-1	TRBJ1-1
SVDRSTGVGTEAF	TRBV29-1	TRBJ1-1
ASSFSRVRNQPQH	TRBV28	TRBJ1-5
SAEGKTGGSTNYGYT	TRBV29-1	TRBJ1-2
ASSEDYPYPTDTQY	TRBV25-1	TRBJ2-3
ASKGQFALRDEQY	TRBV6-5	TRBJ2-7
ASSIDGSNQPQH	TRBV19	TRBJ1-5
ASSQPLRGREQY	TRBV4-1	TRBJ2-7
ASSNGGEQY	TRBV6-5	TRBJ2-7
ASSSSGANYGYT	TRBV27	TRBJ1-2
ASSGARGTGNTIY	TRBV6-6	TRBJ1-3
ASSLWTGNSPLH	TRBV5-1	TRBJ1-6
ASSENRDRETQY	TRBV25-1	TRBJ2-5
AWGIRTGYGYT	TRBV30	TRBJ1-2
SVEAGRETQY	TRBV29-1	TRBJ2-5
AWSRQGDGSPLH	TRBV30	TRBJ1-6
SVVEGRGYT	TRBV29-1	TRBJ1-2
ASSLVDVGANVLT	TRBV5-1	TRBJ2-6
ASSFTRGSGELF	TRBV11-2	TRBJ2-2
ASSLVGGGHYEQF	TRBV5-6	TRBJ2-1
SVGDGSTDTQY	TRBV29-1	TRBJ2-3
ASSVPGQGGGYT	TRBV28	TRBJ1-2
ASSSEIGGGYT	TRBV7-2	TRBJ1-2
ASSVAGQAGQPQH	TRBV9	TRBJ1-5
ASSHRTGRDYEQY	TRBV4-3	TRBJ2-7
ASSTTDTQY	TRBV6-5	TRBJ2-3
ASSQFRGYEQY	TRBV14	TRBJ2-7
ASSRGQGARGNQPQH	TRBV7-9	TRBJ1-5
ASSLGSGWSGANVLT	TRBV7-8	TRBJ2-6
ASSSTLGQGI	TRBV7-2	TRBJ2-1
ASSYSGTGSNQPQH	TRBV6-5	TRBJ1-5
SVEGQHSYNEQF	TRBV29-1	TRBJ2-1
ASSGAGKTEAF	TRBV19	TRBJ1-1
ASSLAGIDYGYT	TRBV7-2	TRBJ1-2
ASSPQVNYGYT	TRBV27	TRBJ1-2
ASSEAAYEQY	TRBV2	TRBJ2-7
SVERILNTEAS	TRBV29-1	TRBJ1-1
SVYQGGYT	TRBV29-1	TRBJ1-2
ASSVSQGEY	TRBV6-1	TRBJ2-7
AWSLRGDTEAF	TRBV30	TRBJ1-1
ASSLEFAPEGGYT	TRBV5-1	TRBJ1-2